This TCR beta chain comes out of a study of cytomegalovirus exposure and HLA in healthy donors. V was cut by 5 bases and J by 4 bases, with 16 bases left in between. The CDR3 runs to 15 residues. Germline CDR1 MDHEN, CDR2 SYDVKM. The PCR used 60 Vbeta and 13 Jbeta primers. Produced via immunoSEQ multiplex PCR; TCRdb's table is partial and in-frame only. The repertoire holds about 150,000 clones, with 75% to 90% as singletons. This TCR was recovered from a woman between 18 and 29 years old in good health and CMV-seronegative. The specimen was PBMCs. This chain joins TRBV28 and TRBJ2-3; D is possibly TRBD1 (6 bases). Here the CDR3 DNA reads TGTGCCAGCAGTGAGACAGGCTATAGGGCAGATACGCAGTATTTT. It is translated as CASSETGYRADTQYF.